This T cell receptor beta chain was profiled in a study of beta chain features in type 1 diabetes. The trim removed 0 bases at V and 5 bases at J, leaving 8 bases unmatched. This CDR3 is 16 amino acids long. Germline values: CDR1 SGHDT, CDR2 YYEEEE. General observations from the study: Moderate but significant shortening of TCRB CDR3s was recorded in all four CD4+ subsets from Type 1 diabetes patients. The study found that naive, central memory and Treg TCRB repertoires appeared more similar in patients than in healthy donors.

Each donor gave one heparinised blood draw averaging roughly 120 mL. This clone was counted only a few times. What it binds is unknown. Sequencing targeted expressed TCRB transcripts, as all isolated RNA had been reverse transcribed. The protocol was immunoSEQ multiplex PCR, while the TCRdb copy is restricted to in-frame clones and leaves out a portion. The sample has about 300,000 clones, 13% seen once. The chain has TRBV5-6 and TRBJ2-1, with TRBD2 identical over 7 bases. The sample was naive CD4+ T cells from blood. The TCR was taken from a woman younger than 30 with type 1 diabetes. The CDR3 DNA follows: TGTGCCAGCAGCTTGGGTATGCGGGAGTTACACAATGAGCAGTTCTTC. This gives the protein CASSLGMRELHNEQFF.